This TCR beta chain emerged from a study of vaccination and CD4 T cells after COVID-19. With the Oncomine TCR Beta short-read assay, DNA from cultured CD4+ T cells was sequenced. Cultures of CD4+ T cells served as the source for extracting genomic DNA. MiXCR was run by TCRdb on the PCR reads, yielding one entry per CDR3 protein. The table includes about 20,000 distinct CDR3 sequences, about 68% detected once. V dropped 6 bases and J dropped 8 bases, with 10 bases sitting between them. The CDR3 runs 12 residues. The germline CDR1 and CDR2 sequences are ENHRY and SYGVKD. As to treatment: roughly ten-day PBMC culture with coronavirus spike peptide pools or control peptides (ViraFEST assay). Concerning this clonotype: Antigen: not known.

Study outcomes and limitations: For SARS-CoV-2-reactive clonotypes, the median went from around 20 to 38, a nonsignificant increase.

The chain combines TRBV10-3 with TRBJ1-4, with D uncertain. The sequence derives from a human donor who had recovered from COVID-19. Input material: CD4+ T cells from blood, cultured in vitro. For the CDR3, the DNA is TGTGCCATCAGCGAGGTATCCGAAAAACTGTTTTTT. Its protein is CAISEVSEKLFF.